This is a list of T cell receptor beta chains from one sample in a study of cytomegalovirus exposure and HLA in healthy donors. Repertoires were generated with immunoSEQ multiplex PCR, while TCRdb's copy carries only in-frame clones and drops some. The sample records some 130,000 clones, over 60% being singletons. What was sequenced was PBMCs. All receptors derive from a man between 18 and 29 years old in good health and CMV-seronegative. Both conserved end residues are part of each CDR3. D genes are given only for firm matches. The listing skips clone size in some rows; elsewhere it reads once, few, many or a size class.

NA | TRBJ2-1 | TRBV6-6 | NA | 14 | TGTGCCAGCAGTTACTCAAAGTTGCGAATTGAGCAGTTCTTC | CASSYSKLRIEQFF
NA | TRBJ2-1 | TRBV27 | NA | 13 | TGTGCCAGCAGTTTAACTAGCATGTATGAGCAGTTCTTC | CASSLTSMYEQFF
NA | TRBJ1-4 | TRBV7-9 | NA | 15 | TGTGCCAGCAGCTTAGTGAGCACACAGGGCGAAAAACTGTTTTTT | CASSLVSTQGEKLFF
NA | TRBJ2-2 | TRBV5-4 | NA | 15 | TGTGCCAGCAGCTTCGGGCAGGGGCATGGCGGGGAGCTGTTTTTT | CASSFGQGHGGELFF
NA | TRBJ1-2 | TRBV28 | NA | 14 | TGTGCCAGCAGCCTTGATTTGGGGGGCTATGGCTACACCTTC | CASSLDLGGYGYTF
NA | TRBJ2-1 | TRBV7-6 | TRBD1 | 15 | TGTGCCAGCAGCTTCCTTCAGGGGGCGGGAAATGAGCAGTTCTTC | CASSFLQGAGNEQFF
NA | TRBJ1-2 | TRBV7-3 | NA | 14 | TGTGCCAGCAGCTTAACTGCAGGGTTGAATGGCTACACCTTC | CASSLTAGLNGYTF
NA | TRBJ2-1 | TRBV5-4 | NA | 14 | TGTGCCAGCAGCGGCAAGACAGTTTACAATGAGCAGTTCTTC | CASSGKTVYNEQFF
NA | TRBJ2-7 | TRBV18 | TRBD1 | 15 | TGTGCCAGCTCACAGCGCAGTACAGGGGGCTACGAGCAGTACTTC | CASSQRSTGGYEQYF
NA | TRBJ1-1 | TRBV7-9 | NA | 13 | TGTGCCAGCAGCTTAGCGGGGGGGGGAGAAGCTTTCTTT | CASSLAGGGEAFF
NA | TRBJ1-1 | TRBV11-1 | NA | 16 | TGTGCCAGCAGGCGCGGCCGGGTGACAGGGAACACTGAAGCTTTCTTT | CASRRGRVTGNTEAFF
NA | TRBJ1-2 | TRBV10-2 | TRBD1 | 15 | TGCGCCAGCAGTGACCGGGACAGGGCTTACTATGGCTACACCTTC | CASSDRDRAYYGYTF
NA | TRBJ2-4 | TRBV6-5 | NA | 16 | TGTGCCAGCAGTTACGGGGCGGCCCTAGCCAAAAACATTCAGTACTTC | CASSYGAALAKNIQYF
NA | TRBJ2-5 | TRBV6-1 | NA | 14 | TGTGCCAGCAGCAGACAGTTCCAAGGGGAGACCCAGTACTTC | CASSRQFQGETQYF
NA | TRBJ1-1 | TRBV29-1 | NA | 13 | TGCAGCATTGGACACTCCCCGGGGGCTGAAGCTTTCTTT | CSIGHSPGAEAFF
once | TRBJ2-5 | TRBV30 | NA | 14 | TGTGCCTGGAGTGGGCTGAGACAGCTAGAGACCCAGTACTTC | CAWSGLRQLETQYF
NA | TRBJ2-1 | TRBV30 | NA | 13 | TGTGCCTGGGGTGAACCCGGGATCAATGAGCAGTTCTTC | CAWGEPGINEQFF
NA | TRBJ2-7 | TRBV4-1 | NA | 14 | TGCGCCAGCAGCCAAGACGAGGTCCCCTACGAGCAGTACTTC | CASSQDEVPYEQYF
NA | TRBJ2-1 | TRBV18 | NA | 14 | TGTGCCAGCTCACTTGGGGCTCAGGGCAATGAGCAGTTCTTC | CASSLGAQGNEQFF
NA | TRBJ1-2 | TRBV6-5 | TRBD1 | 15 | TGTGCCAGCAGTTACGGGACAGGGACCGACTATGGCTACACCTTC | CASSYGTGTDYGYTF
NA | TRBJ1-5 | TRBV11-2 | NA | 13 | TGTGCCAGCAGCTTAGAGCGAGCTCGGCCCCAGCATTTT | CASSLERARPQHF
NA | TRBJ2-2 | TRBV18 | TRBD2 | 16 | TGTGCCAGCTCACCTCGGGGGAGGGCCTTCTCCGGGGAGCTGTTTTTT | CASSPRGRAFSGELFF
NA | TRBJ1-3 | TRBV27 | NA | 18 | TGTGCCAGCAGTGCCCGGATACCGAATACGGCGGCGGGAAACACCACATATTTT | CASSARIPNTAAGNTTYF
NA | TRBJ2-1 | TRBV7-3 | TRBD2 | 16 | TGTGCCAGCAGCTTAAGGCCGGGACTAGTCTACAATGAGCAGTTCTTC | CASSLRPGLVYNEQFF
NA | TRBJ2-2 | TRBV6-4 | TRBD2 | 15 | TGTGCCAGCAGTGACTCGCGGGAGGGCACCGGGGAGCTGTTTTTT | CASSDSREGTGELFF
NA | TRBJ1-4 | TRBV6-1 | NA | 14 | TGTGCCAGCAGTGAATGGGGGCCTAATGAAAAACTGTTTTTT | CASSEWGPNEKLFF
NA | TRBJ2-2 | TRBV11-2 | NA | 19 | TGTGCCAGCAGCTTAGTGTTTCAGACAACCATACCTTACACCGGGGAGCTGTTTTTT | CASSLVFQTTIPYTGELFF
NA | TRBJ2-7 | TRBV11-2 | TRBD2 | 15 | TGTGCCAGCAGCTTTCGGCTAGCGGTCTCCTACGGGCAGTACTTC | CASSFRLAVSYGQYF